This T cell receptor (beta chain) came from a study of blood T cells in healthy people across ages. Study results and limitations: A greater number of naive CD4+ cells and higher diversity distinguished long-lived donors from aged donors. There was a strong correlation between TCR beta diversity and naive T cell percentage. Estimates based on one million T cells were treated as lower bounds.

The CDR3 has 13 amino acids. Trimming stripped 5 bases from V and 8 bases from J, with 13 bases between. With respect to this clonotype: Its antigen is not identified.

Sample-barcoded 5' priming and a J-beta primer mix drove a second PCR of about 6 to 11 cycles. All cDNA molecules were each tagged by a template-switch adaptor with 12 random nucleotides. MiXCR, run by TCRdb on the 5' RACE reads, gives a single entry per CDR3 protein. This table holds hundreds of thousands of distinct CDR3 sequences, 55% to 75% found once. The chain is built from TRBV12-3 or TRBV12-4 and TRBJ2-1; D may be TRBD1 (6 bases). Sequenced sample: blood. The clonotype was recovered from a man aged 25 to 45 in good health. The DNA of the CDR3 is TGTGCCAGCAGTCCGGACAGCGTCCATGAGCAGTTCTTC. Amino acids: CASSPDSVHEQFF.